This T cell receptor beta chain was sequenced during a study of T cell repertoires in cytomegalovirus infection. Study-level background: TCR beta signatures that were public indicated CMV infection and matching HLA type.

This clonotype was recorded many times. Via MiXCR, TCRdb re-called the reads, giving one row per CDR3 protein. Of 400,000 to 550,000 distinct CDR3 sequences in the sample, roughly 12% were seen once. Germline V lookup: CDR1 MNHEY, CDR2 SMNVEV (reference sequence). V lost 5 bases and J lost 6; bases outside the gene matches: 9. This CDR3 is built from 14 residues. Sample: PBMCs. V and J are TRBV27 and TRBJ2-7, with 8 bases that match TRBD2. The TCR sequence derives from a human donor in good health (CMV status not recorded). Some clones in this sample may be carry-over from other donors' samples. The CDR3 nucleotides read TGTGCCAGCAGTACTCGGGAGGGCCGAGTCGAGCAGTACTTC. This encodes CASSTREGRVEQYF.